The text below deals with one T cell receptor beta chain. Its specificity is unknown. The repertoire was sequenced with immunoSEQ multiplex PCR; TCRdb's copy has only in-frame clones and lacks some. The sample includes millions of clones, approximately 95% seen only once; the top ten take around 1.1%. The naive CD8 subset, CD45RO-negative cells positively selected for CCR7, excluded terminally differentiated effector memory CD45RA+ cells. Adults of Caucasian background living in Nashville, Tennessee made up all donors. These data come from a study of shared clonotypes between healthy human individuals. Points from the study as a whole: Shared clonotypes: 4.5% to 6% naive CD4, about 3.5% naive CD8, 2.3% memory CD4, 0.35% to 0.5% memory CD8.

Germline assignment: CDR1 PRHDT and CDR2 FYEKMQ (reference sequence). The CDR3 loop spans 13 amino acids. The V end lost 5 bases, the J end lost 2 bases, and 10 bases lay between the germline ends. Sequencing was performed on naive CD8+ T cells sorted from blood. This TCR came from a young man in good health. This chain uses TRBV13 with TRBJ2-7; a possible D gene is TRBD2 (5 bases). The CDR3 protein is CASSVPGAYEQYF. In DNA form, the CDR3 reads TGTGCCAGCAGCGTCCCCGGGGCCTACGAGCAGTACTTC. Filled out from reference TRBV13 and TRBJ2-7, the complete variable domain reads AAGVIQSPRHLIKEKRETATLKCYPIPRHDTVYWYQQGPGQDPQFLISFYEKMQSDKGSIPDRFSAQQFSDYHSELNMSSLELGDSALYFCASSVPGAYEQYFGPGTRLTVT.